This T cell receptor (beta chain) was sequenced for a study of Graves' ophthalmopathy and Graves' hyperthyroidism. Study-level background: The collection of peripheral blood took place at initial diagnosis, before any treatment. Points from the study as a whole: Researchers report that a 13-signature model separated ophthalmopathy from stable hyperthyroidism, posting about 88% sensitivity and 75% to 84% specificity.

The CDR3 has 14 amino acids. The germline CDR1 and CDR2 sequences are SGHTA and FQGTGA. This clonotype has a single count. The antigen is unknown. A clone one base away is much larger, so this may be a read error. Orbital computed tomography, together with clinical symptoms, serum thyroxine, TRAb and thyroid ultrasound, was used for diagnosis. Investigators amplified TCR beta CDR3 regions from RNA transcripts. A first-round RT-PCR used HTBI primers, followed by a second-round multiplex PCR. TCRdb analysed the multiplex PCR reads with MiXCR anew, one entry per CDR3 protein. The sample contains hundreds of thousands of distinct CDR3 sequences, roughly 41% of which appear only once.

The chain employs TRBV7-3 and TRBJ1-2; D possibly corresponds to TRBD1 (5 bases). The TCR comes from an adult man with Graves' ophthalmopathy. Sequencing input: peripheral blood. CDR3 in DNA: TGTGCCATCAGCTTAGCGGGGGAGTACTATGGCTACACCTTC. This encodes CAISLAGEYYGYTF.